This T cell receptor (beta chain) was identified in a study of OX40 agonist ivuxolimab in advanced cancers. Trimming cost V 0 bases and J 8 bases, with 11 bases left between them. The germline CDR1 and CDR2 sequences are SGHRS and YFSETQ. The CDR3 length is 14 residues. General study findings and limits: The CD4+ and CD8+ T cells in the blood had expanded clonally by week 6 at 0.1 to 3.0 mg/kg.

TCRdb's table, derived via immunoSEQ multiplex PCR, lists solely in-frame clones and lacks some. Among around 94,000 clones listed, approximately 90% were seen once. A remark on this clone: Its antigen is not known.

The chain uses TRBV5-1 and TRBJ1-4; possibly TRBD1 for D (6 bases). Here the sequenced sample was CD4+ or CD8+ T cells sorted from blood, taken in a trial of the OX40 agonist ivuxolimab. The TCR comes from an adult with an advanced solid tumor such as melanoma, head and neck, liver or kidney cancer. The CDR3 here is CASSLGQAHEKLFF. CDR3 DNA sequence: TGCGCCAGCAGCTTGGGACAGGCCCACGAAAAACTGTTTTTT. Full variable domain (remainder filled in from reference TRBV5-1 and TRBJ1-4): KAGVTQTPRYLIKTRGQQVTLSCSPISGHRSVSWYQQTPGQGLQFLFEYFSETQRNKGNFPGRFSGRQFSNSRSEMNVSTLELGDSALYLCASSLGQAHEKLFFGSGTQLSVL.